This T cell receptor beta chain emerged from a study of T cell responses to AZD1222 COVID-19 vaccine (dated by TCRdb to the early 2020s). About the study as a whole: TCR sequencing was performed for 230 to 250 trial participants, of whom 200 to 220 were given two doses of AZD1222 and roughly 25 were given two doses of MenACWY control vaccine. Trial participants were enrolled by age into 18-55, 56-69 and 70-plus year subgroups, with roughly 150, 30 and 60 TCR-sequenced participants respectively. Summary of the overall study and its limitations: Most participants were white British and females outnumbered males, and the authors suggested that clonal diversity may have been underestimated. Conclusions about previously exposed vaccinees were limited because only six AZD1222 recipients were SARS-CoV-2 seropositive at baseline. Spike-specific TCR breadth and depth rose significantly after two AZD1222 doses compared with day 0 and with MenACWY recipients. Reportedly, close to half of the unique spike-specific TCRs recognized epitopes lying outside the regions that are mutated in the B.1.351 and B.1.1.7 variants. No day 14 peak-response samples were available, so repertoires were characterized only after the peak T cell response. The 56-69-year group was small, and its depth increase did not reach significance, likely because of low power. The vaccine-associated CD4 TCRs covered the entire spike protein, and the dominant responses fell in regions 160-218 and 743-854.

The CDR3 regions of human TCRbeta chains were analyzed by immunosequencing. Concerning the study's data processing: TCRs in the repertoires were matched against a reference library of SARS-CoV-2-specific TCRs that had been generated with the MIRA antigen-specificity platform. Breadth was defined as the fraction of unique TCRs that were SARS-CoV-2-associated. Depth was defined as the fraction of total T cells that were SARS-CoV-2-associated. Each spike-specific TCR was assigned to its reactive spike region and to a CD4 or CD8 class using the MIRA data. Log10-transformed breadth and depth values were compared by one-way ANOVA with Sidak's multiple comparisons tests. TCRdb limited this immuneACCESS table to in-frame rearrangements with V and J called. A share of clones is missing; checked studies link under half to unresolved V genes, and the rest is unexplained. The DNA was the basis for D and trimming; V, J and clone size are from that table. The sample has approximately 210,000 clones on record, about nine tenths of them singletons. The ten most abundant clones make up 3% to 4% of the sample.

The sample's time point label, decoded: about 28 days (+/-7) after the second vaccine dose. AZD1222 recipients given second doses at about 4 weeks or at about 12 weeks were pooled, since spike-specific TCR depth and breadth were not found to differ between the two schedules. Vaccinee samples were obtained from the UK trials COV001 and COV002, which included a single-blind randomized controlled phase 2/3 trial of AZD1222 (ChAdOx1 nCoV-19) in healthy adults. For TCRbeta chain sequencing, PBMC samples from trial participants were taken at day 0 and at day 28 after the second dose. This clone was picked up one time. Its antigen is unknown. One base away there is no much larger clone; base qualities are not given. The germline V gene yields MDHEN for CDR1 and SYDVKM for CDR2. Trimming costs V 2 bases and J 6 bases, and their ends lie 10 bases apart. CDR3 length: 13 amino acids, cysteine to phenylalanine. Only the CDR3 DNA is retained, 39 bases long and in frame from the first base.

This receptor was taken from an adult who received the AZD1222 COVID-19 vaccine. The material was peripheral blood, obtained 28 days after the second AZD1222 dose. The chain is made from TRBV28 and TRBJ1-1; no D gene call is confident. The DNA sequence is TGTGCCAGCAGTTTAGGGCTGAGGCCTGAAGCTTTCTTT. This codes for CASSLGLRPEAFF.